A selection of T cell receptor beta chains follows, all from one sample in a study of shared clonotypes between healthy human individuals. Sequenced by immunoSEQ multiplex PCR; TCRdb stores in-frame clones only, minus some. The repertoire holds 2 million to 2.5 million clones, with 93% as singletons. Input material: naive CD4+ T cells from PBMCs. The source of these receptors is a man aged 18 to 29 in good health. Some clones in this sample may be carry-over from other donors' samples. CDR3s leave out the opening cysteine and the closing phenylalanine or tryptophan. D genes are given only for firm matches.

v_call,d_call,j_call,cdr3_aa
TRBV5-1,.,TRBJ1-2,ASSLTFWENYGYT
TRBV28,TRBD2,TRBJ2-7,ASSPGTTYEQY
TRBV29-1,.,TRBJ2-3,SVESADRTDTQY
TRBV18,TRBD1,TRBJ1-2,ASSPYARGRYDGYT
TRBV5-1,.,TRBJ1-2,ASSLGTLGGYT
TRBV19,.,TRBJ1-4,ASRHRAGEKLF
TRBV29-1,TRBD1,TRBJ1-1,SVLLGTGRIEAF
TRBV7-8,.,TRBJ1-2,ASSLYSNQYPYGYT
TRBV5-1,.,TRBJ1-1,ASRSAGRNTEAF
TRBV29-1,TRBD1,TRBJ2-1,SGGPGQGFDNEQF
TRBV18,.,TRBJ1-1,ASSPLGAGLLTEAF
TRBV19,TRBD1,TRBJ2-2,ASRISGTGNTGELF
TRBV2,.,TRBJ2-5,ASREGETQY
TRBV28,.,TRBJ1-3,ASHRPGNTIY
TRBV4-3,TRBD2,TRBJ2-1,ASSQGLAATSYNEQF
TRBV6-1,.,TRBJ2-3,ASRAAGPDTQY
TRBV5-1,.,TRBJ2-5,ASRNRGQYQETQY
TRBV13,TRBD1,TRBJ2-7,ASSLINRDRVGEQY
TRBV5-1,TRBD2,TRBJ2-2,ASSGLATAGELF
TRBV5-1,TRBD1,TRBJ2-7,ASSMDRESSYEQY
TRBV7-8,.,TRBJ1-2,ASSLPQTPMAYT
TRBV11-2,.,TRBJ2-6,ASSLRSSGANVLT
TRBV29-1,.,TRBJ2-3,SVAPGPDTQY
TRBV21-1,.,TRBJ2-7,ASSKDPLGEQY
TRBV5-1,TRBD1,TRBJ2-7,ASSLAPGTVDHEQY
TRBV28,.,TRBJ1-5,ASSLHFSNQPQH
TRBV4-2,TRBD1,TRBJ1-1,ASSQETGSWTEAF
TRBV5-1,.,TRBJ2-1,ASSSSSYNEQF
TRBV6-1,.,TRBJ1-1,ASQGYTEAF
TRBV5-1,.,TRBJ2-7,ASSKTGPSYEQY
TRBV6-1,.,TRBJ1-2,ASRDGAGTDYGYT
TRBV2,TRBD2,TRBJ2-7,ASSAASGRGEQY
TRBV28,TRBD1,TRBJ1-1,ASITDRAHTEAF
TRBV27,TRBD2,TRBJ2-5,ASNLNSGRARETQY
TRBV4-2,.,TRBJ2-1,ASSPPSEHHEQF
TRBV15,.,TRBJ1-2,ATSRDPPPIQASLDYGYT
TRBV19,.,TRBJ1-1,ASSIIQGGAEAF
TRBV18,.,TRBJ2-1,ASSPQTRGNEQF
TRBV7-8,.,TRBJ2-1,ASSLAGYEQF
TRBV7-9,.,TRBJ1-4,ASSLGQTNEKLF
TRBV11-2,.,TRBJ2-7,ASSLTGLDWGQY
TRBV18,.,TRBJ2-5,ASSGQVQETQY
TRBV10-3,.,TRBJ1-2,AISEQTGSAGT
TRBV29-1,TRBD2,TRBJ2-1,SVSGTSGRDSSYNEQF
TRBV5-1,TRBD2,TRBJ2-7,ASSFPGTSGDEQY
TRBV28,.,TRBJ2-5,ASSLRLGQETQY
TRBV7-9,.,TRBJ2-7,ASSLGGRNYEQY
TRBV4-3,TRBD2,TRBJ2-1,ASSQEGGRSISYNEQF
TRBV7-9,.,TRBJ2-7,ASSPPWGKGDDEQY
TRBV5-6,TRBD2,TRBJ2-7,ASRTTSASYEQY
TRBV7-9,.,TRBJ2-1,ASSLEPGLPGF
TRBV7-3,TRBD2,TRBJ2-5,ASSPQGSGRVETQY
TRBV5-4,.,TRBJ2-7,ASSQTGTSYEQY
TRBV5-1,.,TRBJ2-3,ASSLAGRGDTQY
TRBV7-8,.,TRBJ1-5,ASSLQAGLGNQPQH
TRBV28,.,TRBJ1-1,ASVGQLRNTEAF